One sample yielded the 32 T cell receptor beta chains listed below, sequenced in a study of OX40 agonist ivuxolimab in advanced cancers. Clones were sequenced by immunoSEQ multiplex PCR, and TCRdb holds only the in-frame ones, with some missing. The data show about 28,000 clones, roughly 87% seen once. The sample consisted of CD4+ or CD8+ T cells sorted from blood, taken in a trial of the OX40 agonist ivuxolimab. The receptor source for this set is an adult with an advanced solid tumor such as melanoma, head and neck, liver or kidney cancer.

The CDR3 loop is CASSLVIYEQYF. CDR3 DNA sequence: TGTGCCAGCAGCTTAGTGATATACGAGCAGTACTTC. This chain uses TRBV7-9 with TRBJ2-7; D remains unclear. Germline V CDR1 and CDR2: SEHNR, FQNEAQ (reference sequence). CDR3 length: 12 residues. Trimming took off 1 base at V and 4 bases at J, with 5 bases between the two ends. The full variable domain, completed using reference TRBV7-9 and TRBJ2-7, is DTGVSQNPRHKITKRGQNVTFRCDPISEHNRLYWYRQTLGQGPEFLTYFQNEAQLEKSRLLSDRFSAERPKGSFSTLEIQRTEQGDSAMYLCASSLVIYEQYFGPGTRLTVT.

V gene TRBV28 combines with J gene TRBJ2-1; D might be TRBD2 (5 bases). Germline lookup yields CDR1 MDHEN and CDR2 SYDVKM. V was pared by 3 bases and J by 8 bases, with 8 bases between. This CDR3 has 12 residues. The CDR3 coding sequence is TGTGCCAGCAGTTTGTCTAGCTATGAGCAGTTCTTC. This gives the protein CASSLSSYEQFF.

The chain couples TRBV5-5 to TRBJ2-7; the D call may be TRBD1 or TRBD2 (5 bases each). With 5 bases removed from V and 5 bases from J, the gap between germline ends came to 17 bases. This CDR3 is 14 amino acids long. Germline CDR1 is SGHKS and CDR2 is YYEKEE (reference sequence). DNA for the CDR3: TGTGCCAGCAGTAGAGAGGGGCCAGGCAACGAGCAGTACTTC. The encoded protein is CASSREGPGNEQYF.

The V and J genes are TRBV7-9 and TRBJ2-7, with D uncertain. V lost 5 bases, J lost 3 bases, and 5 bases lay in between. Germline CDR1 reads SEHNR; CDR2 reads FQNEAQ (reference sequence). The CDR3 totals 11 residues. The CDR3 DNA reads as TGTGCCAGCAGCCCTAGCTACGAGCAGTACTTC. This codes for CASSPSYEQYF.

The J gene is TRBJ1-1, the V gene TRBV28, with D unclear. Between the trimmed V and J ends, which lost 2 bases and 0 bases, there was a span of 7 bases. The CDR3 contains 14 residues. Per the germline V gene, CDR1 is MDHEN and CDR2 is SYDVKM. CDR3: CASSLGRMNTEAFF. The CDR3 bases are TGTGCCAGCAGTTTAGGACGGATGAACACTGAAGCTTTCTTT.

This chain joins TRBV4-2 and TRBJ2-5; 9 bases line up with TRBD1. This CDR3 region has 15 residues. Germline trimming cut 4 bases from V and 5 bases from J; bases unmatched to any gene: 8. CDR1 is LGHNA, CDR2 YNFKEQ, per germline. The CDR3 DNA follows: TGTGCCAGCAGCCGAGCGGGACAGGGCTCGGAGACCCAGTACTTC. This encodes CASSRAGQGSETQYF.

The chain is built from TRBV28 and TRBJ1-1, with D possibly being TRBD1 (5 bases). The CDR3 length is 16 residues. The V gene's germline CDR1 is MDHEN and CDR2 SYDVKM. V was pared by 0 bases and J by 3 bases, with 14 bases between. DNA of the CDR3: TGTGCCAGCAGTTTATGGAAGGGACCTCTGGACACTGAAGCTTTCTTT. Translated, it gives CASSLWKGPLDTEAFF.

The chain uses TRBV2 and TRBJ1-1; weak D call: TRBD1 (5 bases). The CDR3 spans 12 residues. Per the germline V gene, CDR1 is SNHLY and CDR2 is FYNNEI. Trimming removed 6 bases from V and 0 bases from J, with 5 bases in between. DNA for the CDR3: TGTGCCAGCAGACAGGTGAACACTGAAGCTTTCTTT. Residues: CASRQVNTEAFF.

This chain links TRBV5-4 with TRBJ1-2; the match to TRBD1 covers 8 bases. Germline CDR1 reads SGHNT; CDR2 reads YYREEE (reference sequence). The ends lost 4 bases at V and 4 bases at J; junction bases unmatched: 9. CDR3 length: 15 amino acids. The chain's CDR3 is CASSNGQGGSYGYTF. In DNA form, the CDR3 reads TGTGCCAGCAGCAACGGACAGGGAGGGTCCTATGGCTACACCTTC.

The chain combines TRBV5-6 with TRBJ2-3; D possibly corresponds to TRBD2 (6 bases). CDR3 size: 13 residues. V dropped 5 bases and J dropped 3 bases, with 10 bases sitting between them. Germline assignment: CDR1 SGHDT and CDR2 YYEEEE. CDR3 sequence (DNA): TGTGCCAGCAGTTATCTAGCGACAGATACGCAGTATTTT. Translating it yields CASSYLATDTQYF.

The gene calls are TRBV30 and TRBJ2-7; D ambiguous. The germline gives CDR1 GTSNPN, CDR2 SVGIG (reference sequence). The V and J ends lost 0 bases and 0 bases respectively, with 12 bases between them. The CDR3 length is 15 residues. The CDR3 here is CAWSVLTLSSYEQYF. For the CDR3, the DNA is TGTGCCTGGAGTGTACTTACCCTCAGCTCCTACGAGCAGTACTTC.

V gene TRBV9 combines with J gene TRBJ1-3, with 11 bases identical to TRBD1. J was trimmed by 0 bases and V by 5 bases; bases with no gene match: 4. The germline V gene encodes CDR1 SGDLS and CDR2 YYNGEE. The CDR3 has 16 amino acids. The CDR3 protein is CASSGGTGGSGNTIYF. The CDR3 DNA is TGTGCCAGCAGTGGAGGGACAGGGGGCTCTGGAAACACCATATATTTT.

The chain carries TRBV27 and TRBJ1-1, with D unclear. Germline V CDR1 and CDR2: MNHEY, SMNVEV (reference sequence). V dropped 6 bases and J dropped 1 base, with 6 bases sitting between them. The CDR3 consists of 12 residues. Here the CDR3 reads CASRNGNTEAFF. CDR3 coding DNA: TGTGCCAGCAGAAATGGGAACACTGAAGCTTTCTTT.

In this sample, this clone turned up once. The gene calls are TRBV4-1 and TRBJ1-5; 9 bases are shared with TRBD1. The CDR3 is 15 amino acids. V was clipped by 5 bases and J by 4 bases; unmatched bases: 6. The germline gives CDR1 MGHRA, CDR2 YSYEKL. In nucleotides, the CDR3 is TGCGCCAGCAGCTATACTGACAGGGGGAATCAGCCCCAGCATTTT. This translates into CASSYTDRGNQPQHF.

This sequence joins TRBV4-1 and TRBJ2-1; the match to TRBD2 covers 7 bases. This CDR3 contains 14 residues. Trimming took 5 bases from V and 9 from J; bases not matched to a gene: 10. Germline V gene sequence: CDR1 MGHRA, CDR2 YSYEKL. This chain's CDR3 is CASSLRGVDFEQFF. The CDR3 nucleotides read TGCGCCAGCAGCTTACGGGGGGTAGACTTTGAGCAGTTCTTC.

This clone was recorded a few times. This chain joins TRBV10-3 and TRBJ2-2; TRBD2 matches 7 bases. CDR1 is ENHRY, CDR2 SYGVKD, per germline. This CDR3 contains 17 residues. The J segment lost 2 bases and the V segment lost 4 bases, leaving 10 bases of the junction unmatched. DNA of the CDR3: TGTGCCATCAGTGGACCCTTGGGGAGGGCTAACACCGGGGAGCTGTTTTTT. It translates to CAISGPLGRANTGELFF.

The rearrangement joins TRBV29-1 to TRBJ2-3; TRBD2 matches 10 bases. CDR3 length equals 15 residues. Germline trimming cut 4 bases from V and 4 bases from J; bases unmatched to any gene: 8. Germline assignment: CDR1 SQVTM and CDR2 ANQGSEA. Here the CDR3 reads CSVVPSGSRPDTQYF. The CDR3 DNA is TGCAGCGTTGTCCCTAGCGGGAGTCGGCCAGATACGCAGTATTTT.

Only one count was recorded for this clone. The rearrangement uses TRBV5-6 and TRBJ2-7; 11 nucleotides agree with TRBD2. Germline-derived CDR1 and CDR2 are SGHDT and YYEEEE. This CDR3 comprises 17 residues. The J segment lost 2 bases and the V segment lost 1 base, leaving 8 bases of the junction unmatched. The CDR3 DNA is TGTGCCAGCAGCTTGTCGGCTAGCGGGAGGAACACCTACGAGCAGTACTTC. It codes for CASSLSASGRNTYEQYF. Drawing the rest from reference TRBV5-6 and TRBJ2-7, the complete variable domain is DAGVTQSPTHLIKTRGQQVTLRCSPKSGHDTVSWYQQALGQGPQFIFQYYEEEERQRGNFPDRFSGHQFPNYSSELNVNALLLGDSALYLCASSLSASGRNTYEQYFGPGTRLTVT.

V and J are TRBV6-1 and TRBJ1-2, with TRBD1 identical over 7 bases. The germline gives CDR1 MNHNS, CDR2 SASEGT. The CDR3 is 13 residues long. Unmatched junction bases numbered 4, after V lost 6 bases and J lost 3 bases. In DNA form, the CDR3 reads TGTGCCAGCAGGGCTACAGGGGACTATGGCTACACCTTC. Its protein product is CASRATGDYGYTF.

V is TRBV28 and J is TRBJ1-2; the D is unclear. The CDR3 contains 13 residues. V gave up 0 bases and J gave up 6 bases, with 8 bases separating them. CDR1 is MDHEN and CDR2 is SYDVKM in the germline V gene. The CDR3 sequence: CASSLWDLHGYTF. CDR3 bases: TGTGCCAGCAGTTTATGGGACCTTCATGGCTACACCTTC.

The V gene is TRBV7-3, the J gene TRBJ2-1; maybe TRBD2 (7 bases). The germline V gene encodes CDR1 SGHTA and CDR2 FQGTGA. This CDR3 is built from 15 residues. Between the trimmed V and J ends, which lost 4 bases and 7 bases, there was a span of 17 bases. CDR3 nucleotides: TGTGCCAGCAGCTCGGGGGCGGGAGTCTGGAATGAGCAGTTCTTC. Amino acids: CASSSGAGVWNEQFF.

The chain carries TRBV18 and TRBJ2-7; D is tentatively TRBD1 or TRBD2 (5 bases each). V lost 3 bases, J lost 6 bases, and 12 bases lay in between. Per the germline V gene, CDR1 is KGHSH and CDR2 is LQKENI. The CDR3 covers 13 residues. CDR3 loop: CASSPVWGFEQYF. The CDR3 DNA reads as TGTGCCAGCTCACCGGTGTGGGGGTTCGAGCAGTACTTC.

The chain employs TRBV4-2 and TRBJ2-7; D perhaps matches TRBD2 (6 bases). The V end lost 0 bases, the J end lost 3 bases, and 9 bases lay between the germline ends. Germline CDR1 is LGHNA and CDR2 is YNFKEQ. CDR3 size: 14 residues. As DNA, the CDR3 is TGTGCCAGCAGCCAAGATGTTAGCGGCTACGAGCAGTACTTC. Translated, it gives CASSQDVSGYEQYF.

The chain is built from TRBV19 and TRBJ1-5, with TRBD1 identical over 10 bases. The J segment lost 6 bases and the V segment lost 5 bases, leaving 4 bases of the junction unmatched. Germline V gives CDR1 LNHDA, CDR2 SQIVND (reference sequence). This CDR3 is 14 amino acids long. CDR3 nucleotides: TGTGCCAGTAGTCTGACAGGGGGCTTTCAGCCCCAGCATTTT. Residues: CASSLTGGFQPQHF.

This clone occurred a few times. This sequence joins TRBV10-1 and TRBJ1-1, with no clear D. Between the trimmed V and J ends, which lost 8 bases and 5 bases, there was a span of 12 bases. This CDR3 region has 12 residues. Germline lookup yields CDR1 WNHNN and CDR2 SYGVQD (reference sequence). The CDR3 loop reads CASALKGTEAFF. Written as DNA, the CDR3 is TGCGCCAGCGCACTGAAAGGAACTGAAGCTTTCTTT.

This sequence joins TRBV15 and TRBJ2-3; 9 positions agree with TRBD2. Germline V gives CDR1 LNHNV, CDR2 YYDKDF (reference sequence). The CDR3 contains 20 residues. Germline trimming cut 0 bases from V and 2 bases from J; bases unmatched to any gene: 15. The CDR3 protein is CATSRDTRVGLAGPTDTQYF. In DNA, the CDR3 is TGTGCCACCAGCAGAGATACGCGGGTTGGCCTAGCGGGACCCACAGATACGCAGTATTTT.

The chain links TRBV10-3 to TRBJ2-4; weak D call: TRBD1 (6 bases). The V end was cut by 3 bases, the J end by 8 bases, with 20 bases between. The length of the CDR3 is 16 residues. Looked up from germline, CDR1 is ENHRY and CDR2 is SYGVKD. CDR3 DNA: TGTGCCATCAGTGAATCCCAGGGGATACTAAAGGACATTCAGTACTTC. It is translated as CAISESQGILKDIQYF.

The chain carries TRBV19 and TRBJ1-3; 9 positions match TRBD1. This CDR3 has 16 amino acids. V lost 6 bases and J lost 4; bases outside the gene matches: 10. Germline values: CDR1 LNHDA, CDR2 SQIVND (reference sequence). CDR3 DNA sequence: TGTGCCAGTAGCCCAAACAGGGGGCTGTACGGAAACACCATATATTTT. Encoded protein: CASSPNRGLYGNTIYF.

This clone is medium-sized (0.01 to 0.1%). V usage is TRBV7-9 and J usage is TRBJ1-1, with 9 bases identical to TRBD1. V lost 1 base and J lost 1; bases outside the gene matches: 10. The CDR3 contains 18 residues. Germline CDR1 is SEHNR and CDR2 is FQNEAQ (reference sequence). The CDR3 sequence is CASSLERTGAGENTEAFF. CDR3 sequence (DNA): TGTGCCAGCAGCTTAGAAAGGACAGGGGCCGGGGAGAACACTGAAGCTTTCTTT.

This rearrangement joins TRBV6-1 to TRBJ2-7, with TRBD2 matching 11 bases. Unmatched junction bases numbered 0, after V lost 4 bases and J lost 4 bases. This CDR3 region has 13 residues. Germline CDR1 reads MNHNS; CDR2 reads SASEGT. The CDR3 loop reads CASSVAGGYEQYF. The CDR3 DNA follows: TGTGCCAGCAGTGTAGCGGGAGGGTACGAGCAGTACTTC.

The chain recombines TRBV28 with TRBJ1-1; the D gene is possibly TRBD1 (6 bases). The germline V gene encodes CDR1 MDHEN and CDR2 SYDVKM. The CDR3 consists of 13 residues. V gave up 6 bases and J gave up 6 bases, with 14 bases separating them. CDR3 coding DNA: TGTGCCAGCAGCTACAGGGTAAACTCTGAAGCTTTCTTT. This gives the protein CASSYRVNSEAFF.

This clone occurred a few times. The rearrangement joins TRBV5-6 to TRBJ2-7; 7 nucleotides match TRBD1. In germline, CDR1 is SGHDT, CDR2 YYEEEE. J gave up 4 bases and V 0 bases, and 7 bases lay outside the gene matches. The CDR3 loop spans 15 amino acids. CDR3 protein: CASSLDRDSHYEQYF. The CDR3 coding sequence is TGTGCCAGCAGCTTGGATCGGGACAGTCATTACGAGCAGTACTTC.